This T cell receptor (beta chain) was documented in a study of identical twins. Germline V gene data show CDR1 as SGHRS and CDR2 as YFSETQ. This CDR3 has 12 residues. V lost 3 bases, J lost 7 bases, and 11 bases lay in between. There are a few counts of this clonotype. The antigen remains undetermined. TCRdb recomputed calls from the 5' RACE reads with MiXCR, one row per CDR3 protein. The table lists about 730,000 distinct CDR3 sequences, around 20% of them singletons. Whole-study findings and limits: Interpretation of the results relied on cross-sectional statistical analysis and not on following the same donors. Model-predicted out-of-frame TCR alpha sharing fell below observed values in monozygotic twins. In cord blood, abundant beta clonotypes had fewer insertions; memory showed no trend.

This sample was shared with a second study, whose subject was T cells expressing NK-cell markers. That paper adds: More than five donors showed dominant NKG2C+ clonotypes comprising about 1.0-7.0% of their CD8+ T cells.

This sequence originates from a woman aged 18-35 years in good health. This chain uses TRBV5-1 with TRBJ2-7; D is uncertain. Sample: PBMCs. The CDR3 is CASSSTFQEQYF. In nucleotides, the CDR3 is TGCGCCAGCAGCTCTACATTCCAGGAGCAGTACTTC. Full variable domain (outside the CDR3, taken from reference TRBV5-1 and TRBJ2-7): KAGVTQTPRYLIKTRGQQVTLSCSPISGHRSVSWYQQTPGQGLQFLFEYFSETQRNKGNFPGRFSGRQFSNSRSEMNVSTLELGDSALYLCASSSTFQEQYFGPGTRLTVT.